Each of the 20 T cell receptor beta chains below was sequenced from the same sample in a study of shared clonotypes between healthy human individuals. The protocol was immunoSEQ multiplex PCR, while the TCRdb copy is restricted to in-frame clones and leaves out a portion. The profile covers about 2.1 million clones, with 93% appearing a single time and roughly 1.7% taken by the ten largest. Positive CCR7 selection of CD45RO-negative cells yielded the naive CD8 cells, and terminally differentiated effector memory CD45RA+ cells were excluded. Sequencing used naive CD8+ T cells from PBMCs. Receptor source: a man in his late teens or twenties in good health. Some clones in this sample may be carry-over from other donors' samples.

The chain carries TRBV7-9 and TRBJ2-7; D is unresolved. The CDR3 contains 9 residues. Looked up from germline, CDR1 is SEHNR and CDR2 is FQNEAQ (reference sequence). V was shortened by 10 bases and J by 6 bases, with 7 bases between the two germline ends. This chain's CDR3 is CAKPAEQYF. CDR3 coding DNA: TGTGCCAAACCGGCCGAGCAGTACTTC.

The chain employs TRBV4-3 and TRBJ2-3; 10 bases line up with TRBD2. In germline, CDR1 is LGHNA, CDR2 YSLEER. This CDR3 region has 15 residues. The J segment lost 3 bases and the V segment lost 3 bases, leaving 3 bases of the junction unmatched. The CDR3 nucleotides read TGCGCCAGCAGCCAGAGCGGGAGGGCAACAGATACGCAGTATTTT. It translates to CASSQSGRATDTQYF.

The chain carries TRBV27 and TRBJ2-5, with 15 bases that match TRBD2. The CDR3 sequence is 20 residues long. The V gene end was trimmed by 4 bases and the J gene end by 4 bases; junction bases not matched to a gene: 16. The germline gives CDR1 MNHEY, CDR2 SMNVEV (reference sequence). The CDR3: CASSSKSLYGLAGGVETQYF. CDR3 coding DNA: TGTGCCAGCAGTTCCAAAAGTCTGTATGGACTAGCGGGAGGGGTAGAGACCCAGTACTTC.

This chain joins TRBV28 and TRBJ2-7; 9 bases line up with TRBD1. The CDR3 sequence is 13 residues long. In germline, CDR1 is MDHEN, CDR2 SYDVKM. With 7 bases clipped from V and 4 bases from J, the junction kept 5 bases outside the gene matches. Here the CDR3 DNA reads TGTGCCAGCACTGGGACAGGGAAGTACGAGCAGTACTTC. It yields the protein CASTGTGKYEQYF.

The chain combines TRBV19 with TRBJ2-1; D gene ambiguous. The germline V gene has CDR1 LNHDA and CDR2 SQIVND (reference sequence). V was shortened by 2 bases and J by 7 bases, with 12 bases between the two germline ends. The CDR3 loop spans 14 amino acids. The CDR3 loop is CASSIIALGNEQFF. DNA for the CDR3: TGTGCCAGTAGTATAATAGCTTTGGGTAATGAGCAGTTCTTC.

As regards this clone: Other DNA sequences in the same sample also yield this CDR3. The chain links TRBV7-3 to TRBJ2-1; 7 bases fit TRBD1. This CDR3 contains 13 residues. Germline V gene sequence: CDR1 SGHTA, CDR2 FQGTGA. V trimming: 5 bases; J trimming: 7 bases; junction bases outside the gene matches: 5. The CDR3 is CASSLGGANEQFF. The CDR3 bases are TGTGCCAGCAGCCTAGGGGGCGCGAATGAGCAGTTCTTC. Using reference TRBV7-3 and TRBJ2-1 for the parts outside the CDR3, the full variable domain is GAGVSQTPSNKVTEKGKYVELRCDPISGHTALYWYRQSLGQGPEFLIYFQGTGAADDSGLPNDRFFAVRPEGSVSTLKIQRTERGDSAVYLCASSLGGANEQFFGPGTRLTVL.

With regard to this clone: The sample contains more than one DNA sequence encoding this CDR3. CDR3 residues: CASSLVGPFYGYTF. The CDR3 coding sequence is TGTGCCAGCAGCTTAGTGGGCCCGTTCTATGGCTACACCTTC. The chain couples TRBV7-9 to TRBJ1-2; D unresolved. The CDR3 covers 14 residues. In germline, CDR1 is SEHNR, CDR2 FQNEAQ (reference sequence). V was clipped by 1 base and J by 4 bases, with 10 bases between them.

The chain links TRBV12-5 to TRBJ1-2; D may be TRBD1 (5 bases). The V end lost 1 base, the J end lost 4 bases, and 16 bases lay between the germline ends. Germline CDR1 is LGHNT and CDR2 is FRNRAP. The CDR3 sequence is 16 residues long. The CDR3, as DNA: TGTGCTAGTGGTTTGGACGGCGTGGGGCAGCGCTATGGCTACACCTTC. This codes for CASGLDGVGQRYGYTF.

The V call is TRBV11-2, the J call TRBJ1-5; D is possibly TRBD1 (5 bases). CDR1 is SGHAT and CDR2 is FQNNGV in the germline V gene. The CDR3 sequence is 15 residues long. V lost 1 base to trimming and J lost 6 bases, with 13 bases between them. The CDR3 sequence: CASSLGRDVGQPQHF. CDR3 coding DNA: TGTGCCAGCAGCTTAGGCAGGGATGTGGGTCAGCCCCAGCATTTT.

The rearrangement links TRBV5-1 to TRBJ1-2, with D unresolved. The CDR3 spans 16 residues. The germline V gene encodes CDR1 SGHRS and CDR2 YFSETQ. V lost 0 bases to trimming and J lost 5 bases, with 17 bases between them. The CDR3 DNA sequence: TGCGCCAGCAGCTTGGAACCCAAGGTGAACTCGTATGGCTACACCTTC. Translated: CASSLEPKVNSYGYTF. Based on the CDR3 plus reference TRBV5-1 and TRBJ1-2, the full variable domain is KAGVTQTPRYLIKTRGQQVTLSCSPISGHRSVSWYQQTPGQGLQFLFEYFSETQRNKGNFPGRFSGRQFSNSRSEMNVSTLELGDSALYLCASSLEPKVNSYGYTFGSGTRLTVV.

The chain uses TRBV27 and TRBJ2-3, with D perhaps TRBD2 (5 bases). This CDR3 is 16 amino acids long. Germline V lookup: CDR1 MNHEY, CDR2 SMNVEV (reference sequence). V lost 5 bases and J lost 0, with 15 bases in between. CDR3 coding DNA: TGTGCCAGCAGTAGGCTAGCCACTTCTAGCACAGATACGCAGTATTTT. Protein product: CASSRLATSSTDTQYF.

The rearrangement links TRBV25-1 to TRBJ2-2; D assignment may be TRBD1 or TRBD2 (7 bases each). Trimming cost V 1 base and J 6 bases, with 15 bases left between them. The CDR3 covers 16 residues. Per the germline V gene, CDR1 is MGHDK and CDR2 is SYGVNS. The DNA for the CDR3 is TGTGCCAGCAGTGAATGGGGACTACAGGGGCCCGGGGAGCTGTTTTTT. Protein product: CASSEWGLQGPGELFF.

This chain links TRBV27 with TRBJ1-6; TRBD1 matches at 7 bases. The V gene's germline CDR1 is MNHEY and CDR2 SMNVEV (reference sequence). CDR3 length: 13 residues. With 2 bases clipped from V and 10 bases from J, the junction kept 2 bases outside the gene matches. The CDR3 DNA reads TGTGCCAGCAGTTTAACAGGGGAATCACCCCTCCACTTT. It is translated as CASSLTGESPLHF.

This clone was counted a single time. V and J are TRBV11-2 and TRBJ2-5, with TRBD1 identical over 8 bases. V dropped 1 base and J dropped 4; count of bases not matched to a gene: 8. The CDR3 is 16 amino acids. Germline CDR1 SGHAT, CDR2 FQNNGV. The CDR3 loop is CASSLALFRGRETQYF. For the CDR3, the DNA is TGTGCCAGCAGCTTAGCGTTATTCAGGGGGCGAGAGACCCAGTACTTC. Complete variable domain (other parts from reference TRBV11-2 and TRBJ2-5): EAGVAQSPRYKIIEKRQSVAFWCNPISGHATLYWYQQILGQGPKLLIQFQNNGVVDDSQLPKDRFSAERLKGVDSTLKIQPAKLEDSAVYLCASSLALFRGRETQYFGPGTRLLVL.

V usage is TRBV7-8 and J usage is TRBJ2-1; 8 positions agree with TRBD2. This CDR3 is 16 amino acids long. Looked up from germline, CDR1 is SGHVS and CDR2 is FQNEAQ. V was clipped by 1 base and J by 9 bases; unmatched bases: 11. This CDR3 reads CASSLGVSGKVREQFF. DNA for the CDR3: TGTGCCAGCAGCTTAGGCGTTAGCGGGAAGGTGCGTGAGCAGTTCTTC.

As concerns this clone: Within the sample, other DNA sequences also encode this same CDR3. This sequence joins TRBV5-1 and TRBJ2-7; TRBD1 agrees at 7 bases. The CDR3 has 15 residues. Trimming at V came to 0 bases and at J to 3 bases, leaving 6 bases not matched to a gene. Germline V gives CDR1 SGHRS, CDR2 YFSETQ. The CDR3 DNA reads TGCGCCAGCAGCTTGGCCCGGACAGGAGACTACGAGCAGTACTTC. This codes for CASSLARTGDYEQYF.

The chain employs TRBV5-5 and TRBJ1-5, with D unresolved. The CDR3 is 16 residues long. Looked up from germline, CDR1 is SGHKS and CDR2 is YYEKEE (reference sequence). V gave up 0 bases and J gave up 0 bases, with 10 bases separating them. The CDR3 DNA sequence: TGTGCCAGCAGCTTGGGGGCTATGGATAGCAATCAGCCCCAGCATTTT. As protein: CASSLGAMDSNQPQHF.

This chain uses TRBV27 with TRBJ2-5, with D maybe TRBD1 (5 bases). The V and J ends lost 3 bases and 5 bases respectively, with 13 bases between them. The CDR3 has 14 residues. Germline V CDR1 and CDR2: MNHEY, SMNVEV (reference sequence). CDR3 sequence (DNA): TGTGCCAGCAGTTTTTCAGGGAAGGTGGAGACCCAGTACTTC. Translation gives CASSFSGKVETQYF.

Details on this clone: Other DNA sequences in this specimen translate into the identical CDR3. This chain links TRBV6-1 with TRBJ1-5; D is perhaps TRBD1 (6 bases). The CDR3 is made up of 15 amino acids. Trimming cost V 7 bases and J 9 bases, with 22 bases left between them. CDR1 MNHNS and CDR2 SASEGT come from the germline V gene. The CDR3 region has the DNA TGTGCCAGCACGGCGGTTAGGGGACATATTGTGCCCCAGCATTTT. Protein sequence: CASTAVRGHIVPQHF.

The CDR3 loop reads CASSSDRDWAPQHF. CDR3 coding DNA: TGTGCCAGCAGCTCAGACAGGGACTGGGCGCCCCAGCATTTT. The chain employs TRBV27 and TRBJ1-5, with 7 bases identical to TRBD1. The CDR3 runs to 14 residues. V was clipped by 6 bases and J by 9 bases; unmatched bases: 11. Germline CDR1 and CDR2: MNHEY and SMNVEV (reference sequence).